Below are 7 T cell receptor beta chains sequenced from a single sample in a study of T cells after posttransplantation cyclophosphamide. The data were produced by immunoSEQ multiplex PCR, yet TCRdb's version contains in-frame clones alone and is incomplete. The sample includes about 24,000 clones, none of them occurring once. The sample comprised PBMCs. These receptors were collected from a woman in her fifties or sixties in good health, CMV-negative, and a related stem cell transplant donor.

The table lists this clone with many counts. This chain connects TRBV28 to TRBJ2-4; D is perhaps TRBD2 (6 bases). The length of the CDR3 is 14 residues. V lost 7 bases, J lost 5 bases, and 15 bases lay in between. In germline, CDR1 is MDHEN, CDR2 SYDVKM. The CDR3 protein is CASTFAGTQNIQYF. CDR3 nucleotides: TGTGCCAGCACCTTTGCCGGGACTCAAAACATTCAGTACTTC.

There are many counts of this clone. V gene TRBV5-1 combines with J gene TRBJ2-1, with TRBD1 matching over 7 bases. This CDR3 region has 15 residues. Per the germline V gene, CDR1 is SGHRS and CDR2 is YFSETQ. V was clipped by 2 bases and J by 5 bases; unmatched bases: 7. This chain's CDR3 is CASSFEGAADNEQFF. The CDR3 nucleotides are TGCGCCAGCAGCTTTGAGGGGGCGGCCGACAATGAGCAGTTCTTC.

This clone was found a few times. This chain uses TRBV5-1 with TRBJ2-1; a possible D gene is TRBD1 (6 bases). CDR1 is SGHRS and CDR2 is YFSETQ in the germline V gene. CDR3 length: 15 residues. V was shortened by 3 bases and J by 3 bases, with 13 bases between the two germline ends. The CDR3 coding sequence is TGCGCCAGCAGCTCAACAGGGTGGGACTACAATGAGCAGTTCTTC. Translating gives CASSSTGWDYNEQFF.

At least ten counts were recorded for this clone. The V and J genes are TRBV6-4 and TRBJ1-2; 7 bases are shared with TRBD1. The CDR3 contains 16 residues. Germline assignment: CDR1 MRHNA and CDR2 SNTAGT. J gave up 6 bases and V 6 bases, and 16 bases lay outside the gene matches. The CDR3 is CASRTRLGLQGDGYTF. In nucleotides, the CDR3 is TGTGCCAGCAGGACTAGATTGGGGTTGCAGGGGGATGGCTACACCTTC.

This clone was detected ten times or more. This chain's CDR3 is CASSQRPFGETQYF. The CDR3 DNA reads as TGCGCCAGCAGCCAAAGACCCTTCGGGGAGACCCAGTACTTC. J is TRBJ2-5 and V is TRBV4-3; D ambiguous. V lost 2 bases and J 5 bases, leaving 12 bases between the germline ends. Germline V gene data show CDR1 as LGHNA and CDR2 as YSLEER. The CDR3 consists of 14 residues.

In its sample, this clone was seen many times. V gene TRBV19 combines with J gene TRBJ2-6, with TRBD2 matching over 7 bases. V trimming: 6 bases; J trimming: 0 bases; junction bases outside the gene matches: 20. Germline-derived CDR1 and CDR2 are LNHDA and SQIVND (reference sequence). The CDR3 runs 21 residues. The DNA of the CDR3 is TGTGCCAGTAGCCTTCTGGGGGACTATAATTACCGTTCCTCTGGGGCCAACGTCCTGACTTTC. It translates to CASSLLGDYNYRSSGANVLTF.

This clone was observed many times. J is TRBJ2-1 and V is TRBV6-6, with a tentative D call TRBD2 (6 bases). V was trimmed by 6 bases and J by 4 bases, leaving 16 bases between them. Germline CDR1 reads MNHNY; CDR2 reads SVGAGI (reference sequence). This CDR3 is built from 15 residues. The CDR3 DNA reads TGTGCCAGCAGGTCTTGGCGGGGCTCGTACAATGAGCAGTTCTTC. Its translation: CASRSWRGSYNEQFF.